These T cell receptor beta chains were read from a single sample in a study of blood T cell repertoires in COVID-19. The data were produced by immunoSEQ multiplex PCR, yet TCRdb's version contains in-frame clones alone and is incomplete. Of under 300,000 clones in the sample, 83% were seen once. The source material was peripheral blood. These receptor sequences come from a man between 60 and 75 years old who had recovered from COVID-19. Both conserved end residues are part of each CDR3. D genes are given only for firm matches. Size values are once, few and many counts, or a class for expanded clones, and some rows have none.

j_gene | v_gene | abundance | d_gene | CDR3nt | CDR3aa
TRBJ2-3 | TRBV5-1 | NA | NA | TGCGCCAGCAGCTTGGAGTGGGGAGGCACAGATACGCAGTATTTT | CASSLEWGGTDTQYF
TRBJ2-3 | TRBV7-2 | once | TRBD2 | TGTGCCAGCAGCCCCCGGACTAGCGGGGGTCTGCATACGCAGTATTTT | CASSPRTSGGLHTQYF
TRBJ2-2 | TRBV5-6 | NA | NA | TGTGCCAGCAGCCCTCGGTGGACCGGGGAGCTGTTTTTT | CASSPRWTGELFF
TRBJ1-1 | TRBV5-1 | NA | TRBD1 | TGCGCCAGCAGCGGCCGGACAGGGGGATCCACTGAAGCTTTCTTT | CASSGRTGGSTEAFF
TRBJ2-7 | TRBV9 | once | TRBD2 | TGTGCCAGCAACTACCCCGGGACTAGCGGGAGCTACGAGCAGTACTTC | CASNYPGTSGSYEQYF
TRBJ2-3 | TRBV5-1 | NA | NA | TGCGCCAGCAGCTTGAGCCAGGGCACAGATACGCAGTATTTT | CASSLSQGTDTQYF
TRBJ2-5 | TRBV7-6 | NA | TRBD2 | TGTGCCAGCAGCCAGACCCCAGCGGGGGGCTTGGAGACCCAGTACTTC | CASSQTPAGGLETQYF
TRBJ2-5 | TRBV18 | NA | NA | TGTGCCAGCTCACCAGGCAGGGCAGGAGAGACCCAGTACTTC | CASSPGRAGETQYF
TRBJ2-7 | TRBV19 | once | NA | TGTGCCAGTAGTGGAGGCGGGTCCCGAACATACGAGCAGTACTTC | CASSGGGSRTYEQYF
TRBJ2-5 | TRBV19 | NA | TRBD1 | TGTGCCAGTAGTCTGGGACAGGGGATGCCGGAGACCCAGTACTTC | CASSLGQGMPETQYF
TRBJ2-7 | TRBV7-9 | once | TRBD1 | TGTGCCAGCAGCTCCCCTGGGACAGGGGTAACCTACGAGCAGTACTTC | CASSSPGTGVTYEQYF
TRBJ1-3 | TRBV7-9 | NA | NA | TGTGCCAGCAGCCAGGTACAGGGCACTGGAAACACCATATATTTT | CASSQVQGTGNTIYF
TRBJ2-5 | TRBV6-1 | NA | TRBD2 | TGTGCCAGCAGTGAAGTTCCGGGGGGGCGTCAAGAGACCCAGTACTTC | CASSEVPGGRQETQYF
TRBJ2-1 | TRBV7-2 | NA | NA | TGTGCCAGCAGCTTAGGGGGCCGAATTCCCCCCTCGGCGCAGTTCTTC | CASSLGGRIPPSAQFF
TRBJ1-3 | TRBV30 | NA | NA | TGTGCCTGGAGTGTACTGAGCACTGGAAACACCATATATTTT | CAWSVLSTGNTIYF
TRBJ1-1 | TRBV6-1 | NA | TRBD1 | TGTGCCAGCAGTGAACAGACAGGGGTGAACACTGAAGCTTTCTTT | CASSEQTGVNTEAFF
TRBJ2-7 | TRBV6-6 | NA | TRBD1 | TGTGCCAGCAGTTACGGGTCAGGGGGCGGAGGATACGAGCAGTACTTC | CASSYGSGGGGYEQYF
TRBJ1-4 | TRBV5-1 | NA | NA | TGCGCCAGCAGCCACAGGGCTCAGCCTAATGAAAAACTGTTTTTT | CASSHRAQPNEKLFF
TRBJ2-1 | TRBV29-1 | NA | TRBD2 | TGCAGCGTCCCCAAAACTAGCGGGACTGACAATGAGCAGTTCTTC | CSVPKTSGTDNEQFF
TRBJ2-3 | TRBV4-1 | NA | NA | TGCGCCAGCAGCCAAGATGAGGTCGCACGGGATACGCAGTATTTT | CASSQDEVARDTQYF
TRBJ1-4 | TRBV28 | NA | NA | TGTGCCAGCAGTCGCTTACGGGAAAAACTGTTTTTT | CASSRLREKLFF
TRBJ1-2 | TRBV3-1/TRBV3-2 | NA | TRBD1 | TGTGCCAGCAGCCAGGGACAGAGCTATGGCTACACCTTC | CASSQGQSYGYTF
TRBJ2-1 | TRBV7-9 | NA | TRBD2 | TGTGCCAGCAGCACCCGGACTAGCGGGATCTACAATGAGCAGTTCTTC | CASSTRTSGIYNEQFF
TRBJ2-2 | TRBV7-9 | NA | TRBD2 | TGTGCCAGCAGCCCACCCCCCGGGACTACCTACACCGGGGAGCTGTTTTTT | CASSPPPGTTYTGELFF
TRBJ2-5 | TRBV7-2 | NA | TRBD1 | TGTGCCAGCAAACTTACAGGACAGGGGAAGGTAGAGACCCAGTACTTC | CASKLTGQGKVETQYF
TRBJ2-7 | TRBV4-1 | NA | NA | TGCGCCAGCAGCCAAGACAGATTTCCGTACTACGAGCAGTACTTC | CASSQDRFPYYEQYF
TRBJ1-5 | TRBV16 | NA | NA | TGTGCCAGCAGCCCTCAGGCTGGCAATCAGCCCCAGCATTTT | CASSPQAGNQPQHF
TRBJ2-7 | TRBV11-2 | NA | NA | TGTGCCAGCAGCTTATTTTTCCTACCCCCTCCCGAGCAGTACTTC | CASSLFFLPPPEQYF
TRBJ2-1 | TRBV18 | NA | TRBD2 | TGTGCCAGCTCACCACAGGGGACTAGGGGCAATGAGCAGTTCTTC | CASSPQGTRGNEQFF
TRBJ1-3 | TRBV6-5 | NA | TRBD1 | TGTGCCAGCAGACCCGACAGGGTGCCTGGAAACACCATATATTTT | CASRPDRVPGNTIYF
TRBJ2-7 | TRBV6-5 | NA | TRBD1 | TGTGCCAGCAGCCGACAGGGGATCAACGAGCAGTACTTC | CASSRQGINEQYF
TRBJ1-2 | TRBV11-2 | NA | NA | TGTGCCAGCAGCCCCTCGGGAGATCCTAGCTATGGCTACACCTTC | CASSPSGDPSYGYTF
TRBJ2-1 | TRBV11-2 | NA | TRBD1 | TGTGCCAGCAGCTACAGCCAGGGGGCTTACAATGAGCAGTTCTTC | CASSYSQGAYNEQFF
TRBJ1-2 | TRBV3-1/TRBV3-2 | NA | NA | TGTGCCAGCAGCTCCTATGTGCCCAGGGGACGATTGGATAACTATGGCTACACCTTC | CASSSYVPRGRLDNYGYTF
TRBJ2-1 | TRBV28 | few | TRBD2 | TGTGCCAGCAGTGCCCTGGGCGGGGGTCGCTACAATGAGCAGTTCTTC | CASSALGGGRYNEQFF
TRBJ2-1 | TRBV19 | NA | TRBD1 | TGTGCCAGTGGGAAGGGACAGCCCAATGAGCAGTTCTTC | CASGKGQPNEQFF
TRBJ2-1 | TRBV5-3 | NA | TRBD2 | TGTGCTCCGGTTGCCAGCGGGAGACGTCTAGGGGAGGAGCAGTTCTTC | CAPVASGRRLGEEQFF
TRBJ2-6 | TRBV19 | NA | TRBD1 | TGTGCCAGTAGGAGGGCAGGGGGCATTGGGGCCAACGTCCTGACTTTC | CASRRAGGIGANVLTF
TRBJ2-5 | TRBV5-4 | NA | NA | TGTGCCAGCGGCGTCCGGGGGGAGACCCAGTACTTC | CASGVRGETQYF
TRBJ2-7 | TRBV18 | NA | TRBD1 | TGTGCCAGCTCACACCGACAGGGTTACTACGAGCAGTACTTC | CASSHRQGYYEQYF
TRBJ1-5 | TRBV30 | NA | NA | TGTGCCTGGAGTGGTCAGGGTATTAGCAATCAGCCCCAGCATTTT | CAWSGQGISNQPQHF
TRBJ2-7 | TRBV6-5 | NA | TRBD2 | TGTGCCAGCAGTTACACCAAAAGCGGGAGGCGCGAGCAGTACTTC | CASSYTKSGRREQYF
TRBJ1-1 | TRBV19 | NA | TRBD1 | TGTGCCAGTAGTCCCCAACAGGGGAGGACTGAAGCTTTCTTT | CASSPQQGRTEAFF
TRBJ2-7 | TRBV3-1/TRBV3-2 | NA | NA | TGTGCCAGCAGCCAAGGTTTAGCGCGAACCTACGAGCAGTACTTC | CASSQGLARTYEQYF
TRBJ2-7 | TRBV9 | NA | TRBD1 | TGTGCCAGCAGCTTCGGGACAGCCCCCTACGAGCAGTACTTC | CASSFGTAPYEQYF